This T cell receptor (beta chain) was profiled in a study of cytomegalovirus exposure and HLA in healthy donors. Study results and caveats: Diagnosis of cytomegalovirus status made by the classifier reportedly showed high specificity and sensitivity. In a later analysis, TCR beta V- and J-gene trimming was associated with a missense DCLRE1C variant. A later analysis reportedly found fewer N-insertions in an Asian-associated ancestry cluster than the roughly 680-donor mean.

This CDR3 spans 14 amino acids. V dropped 6 bases and J dropped 5 bases, with 17 bases sitting between them. The germline CDR1 and CDR2 sequences are MGHDK and SYGVNS. The PCR had 60 Vbeta and 13 Jbeta primers. TCRdb keeps only in-frame clones here, not all; method: immunoSEQ multiplex PCR. The data show 100,000 or so clones, 12% seen once. This clone was seen a few times. The antigen is not known. This sequence originates from a man aged 40-55 years in good health and CMV-seropositive. The sequencing input was PBMCs. The chain recombines TRBV25-1 with TRBJ2-7, with a tentative D call TRBD1 (6 bases). This CDR3 reads CASRPQGSLDEQYF. The CDR3 region has the DNA TGTGCCAGCAGGCCTCAGGGGAGTCTTGACGAGCAGTACTTC.